This note documents a single TCR beta chain sequence. The read halts 3 residues ahead of the CDR3 end, with the missing end drawn from the germline J gene. This entry is derived from a study of T cells in women clearing cervical HPV infection. Genomic DNA, averaging roughly 1,200 ng per sample, yielded TCR beta CDR3 via immunoSEQ. Generated by immunoSEQ multiplex PCR, the TCRdb table keeps only in-frame clones and is missing some. The table lists around 44,000 clones. Trimming removed 7 bases at V and 0 bases at J, with 15 bases between. CDR1 is WSHSY and CDR2 is SAAADI in the germline V gene. The CDR3 consists of 15 residues.

This clonotype was obtained from a woman between 18 and 70 years old with a cervical HPV16 infection that either progressed to CIN3+ or cleared (not recorded which). The sample comprised blood buffy coat. The genes are TRBV10-2 and TRBJ1-1; TRBD1 might be the D (6 bases). Incomplete CDR3 DNA: TGCGCCAGCAATAAAGGGGACAATATGAACACTGAA. Translating it yields CASNKGDNMNTE. The complete CDR3 sequence is CASNKGDNMNTEAFF.